This T cell receptor beta chain was observed in a study of blood T cell repertoires in COVID-19. On the study more broadly: The cDNA or gDNA used as material had been derived from T cells, B-cell-depleted T cells, or PBMCs.

In the original analysis: Reference gene primer amplification yielded estimated nucleated cell counts. The protocol was immunoSEQ multiplex PCR, while the TCRdb copy is restricted to in-frame clones and leaves out a portion. Clone size and the V and J calls come from that table; the DNA yielded D and trimming. This sample has over 200,000 clones, with 70% to 90% found just once. The germline V gene has CDR1 GTSNPN and CDR2 SVGIG (reference sequence). This CDR3 region has 13 residues. Trimming stripped 1 base from V and 0 bases from J, with 7 bases between. The TCR sequence derives from a woman aged 70-85 years with active or convalescent COVID-19. This chain joins TRBV30 and TRBJ2-7, with D unresolved. The source material was peripheral blood. CDR3 DNA: TGTGCCTGGAGTGCCCTCCCCTCCTACGAGCAGTACTTC. As protein: CAWSALPSYEQYF.